This entry lists 21 T cell receptor beta chains sequenced from one sample in a study of blood T cell repertoires in COVID-19. Sequencing used immunoSEQ multiplex PCR; TCRdb keeps in-frame clones, though not all of them. The table records around 300,000 clones, just over 90% of them present only once. The sequencing sample was made of peripheral blood. The receptors derive from a young woman with COVID-19, enrolled during active disease.

The chain links TRBV6-2 or TRBV6-3 to TRBJ2-7; 12 nucleotides align to TRBD2. The CDR3 sequence is 18 residues long. V shed 1 base, J shed 6 bases, and the junction held 13 bases outside the gene matches. The germline V gene encodes CDR1 MNHEY and CDR2 SVGEGT. This CDR3 is CASSYFPSGRAPRSEQYF. The CDR3 region has the DNA TGTGCCAGCAGTTACTTCCCTAGCGGGAGGGCCCCACGGAGCGAGCAGTACTTC.

This sequence joins TRBV7-9 and TRBJ1-4; possibly TRBD1 for D (5 bases). Deletions cut 1 base from V and 5 bases from J, with 11 bases between. The CDR3 consists of 15 residues. Per the germline V gene, CDR1 is SEHNR and CDR2 is FQNEAQ (reference sequence). The CDR3 coding sequence is TGTGCCAGCAGCTTAGAGCAGGGTTTGAATGAAAAACTGTTTTTT. Its protein is CASSLEQGLNEKLFF. Full variable domain (missing parts from reference TRBV7-9 and TRBJ1-4): DTGVSQNPRHKITKRGQNVTFRCDPISEHNRLYWYRQTLGQGPEFLTYFQNEAQLEKSRLLSDRFSAERPKGSFSTLEIQRTEQGDSAMYLCASSLEQGLNEKLFFGSGTQLSVL.

This chain connects TRBV6-1 to TRBJ1-5; D gene uncertain. Trimming pared 1 base from V and 10 bases from J, leaving 17 bases between. Germline V CDR1 and CDR2: MNHNS, SASEGT. CDR3 size: 15 residues. Written as DNA, the CDR3 is TGTGCCAGCAGTGAAGTTTTGGAGAGCCCGGGTCCCCAGCATTTT. Protein sequence: CASSEVLESPGPQHF.

The chain links TRBV3-1 (or the pseudogene TRBV3-2) to TRBJ2-7; TRBD1 matches at 9 bases. This CDR3 is built from 14 residues. Germline CDR1 and CDR2: LGHDT and YNNKEL (reference sequence). The V gene end was trimmed by 3 bases and the J gene end by 1 base; junction bases not matched to a gene: 1. The CDR3 sequence is CASSQGTGSYEQYF. The CDR3 region has the DNA TGTGCCAGCAGCCAGGGGACAGGGTCCTACGAGCAGTACTTC.

The rearrangement links TRBV30 to TRBJ2-7, with 8 nucleotides matching TRBD2. V shed 5 bases, J shed 2 bases, and the junction held 2 bases outside the gene matches. Germline assignment: CDR1 GTSNPN and CDR2 SVGIG (reference sequence). The CDR3 sequence is 12 residues long. The CDR3 sequence: CAWERGTYEQYF. The CDR3 bases are TGTGCCTGGGAGCGGGGGACCTACGAGCAGTACTTC.

J is TRBJ1-3 and V is TRBV19, with D hard to call. The CDR3 loop spans 15 amino acids. With 6 bases removed from V and 4 bases from J, the gap between germline ends came to 16 bases. The germline V gene has CDR1 LNHDA and CDR2 SQIVND (reference sequence). The CDR3 reads CASRPGGFAGNTIYF. In DNA, the CDR3 is TGTGCCAGTAGACCTGGAGGTTTCGCGGGAAACACCATATATTTT.

This clone was recorded only once. The rearrangement joins TRBV20-1 to TRBJ2-3, with 8 bases aligning to TRBD2. V was clipped by 3 bases and J by 5 bases; unmatched bases: 4. This CDR3 contains 13 residues. Per the germline V gene, CDR1 is DFQATT and CDR2 is SNEGSKA (reference sequence). The CDR3 DNA follows: TGCAGTGCTAGTCCGGGGGGGAGAGATACGCAGTATTTT. It yields the protein CSASPGGRDTQYF.

This chain connects TRBV10-2 to TRBJ2-1; 8 bases map to TRBD2. The V segment lost 8 bases and the J segment 8 bases; nucleotides outside the gene matches: 5. CDR1 and CDR2 from the germline V gene are WSHSY and SAAADI. The CDR3 runs to 12 residues. CDR3 nucleotides: TGCGCCAGCCGGACTAGCCGGGATGAGCAGTTCTTC. Translating gives CASRTSRDEQFF.

The rearrangement uses TRBV6-2 or TRBV6-3 and TRBJ1-5, with 7 nucleotides matching TRBD1. The germline V gene encodes CDR1 MNHEY and CDR2 SVGEGT. J gave up 6 bases and V 5 bases, and 10 bases lay outside the gene matches. The CDR3 length is 15 residues. This chain's CDR3 is CASSDASGGGQPQHF. In DNA, the CDR3 is TGTGCCAGCAGTGACGCCTCAGGGGGAGGTCAGCCCCAGCATTTT.

V is TRBV19 and J is TRBJ1-2; D is possibly TRBD1 (5 bases). In germline, CDR1 is LNHDA, CDR2 SQIVND (reference sequence). This CDR3 is built from 15 residues. V was shortened by 5 bases and J by 0 bases, with 13 bases between the two germline ends. The CDR3 bases are TGTGCCAGTAGTTTCCGGGTAGGGGCTAACTATGGCTACACCTTC. Translation gives CASSFRVGANYGYTF. Variable domain in full (rest from reference TRBV19 and TRBJ1-2): DGGITQSPKYLFRKEGQNVTLSCEQNLNHDAMYWYRQDPGQGLRLIYYSQIVNDFQKGDIAEGYSVSREKKESFPLTVTSAQKNPTAFYLCASSFRVGANYGYTFGSGTRLTVV.

This clone was seen once. The genes are TRBV27 and TRBJ2-1; 13 positions agree with TRBD2. CDR1 is MNHEY, CDR2 SMNVEV, per germline (reference sequence). Germline trimming cut 6 bases from V and 0 bases from J; bases unmatched to any gene: 14. The CDR3 totals 20 residues. The CDR3 DNA follows: TGTGCCAGCAGGCCCTTAGGGGGGACTAGCGGGAAGGGCTCCTACAATGAGCAGTTCTTC. Translated, it gives CASRPLGGTSGKGSYNEQFF.

This chain links TRBV29-1 with TRBJ1-6; no clear D. V was clipped by 5 bases and J by 0 bases, with 5 bases between them. This CDR3 has 13 amino acids. Germline V gene data show CDR1 as SQVTM and CDR2 as ANQGSEA. The DNA of the CDR3 is TGCAGCGTTACAGACTCCTATAATTCACCCCTCCACTTT. Protein sequence: CSVTDSYNSPLHF.

The rearrangement uses TRBV6-1 and TRBJ2-7, with D possibly matching TRBD1 (5 bases). Germline CDR1 and CDR2: MNHNS and SASEGT. Trimming removed 0 bases from V and 6 bases from J, with 12 bases in between. This CDR3 has 14 residues. The CDR3 DNA is TGTGCCAGCAGTGAAGCCCCAGGGAACGGCGAGCAGTACTTC. This encodes CASSEAPGNGEQYF.

V and J are TRBV10-3 and TRBJ2-1; perhaps TRBD1 as D (6 bases). The CDR3 has 15 residues. Germline V gene lookup returns CDR1 ENHRY and CDR2 SYGVKD. V was shortened by 0 bases and J by 6 bases, with 12 bases between the two germline ends. DNA of the CDR3: TGTGCCATCAGTGAGTCCGTACAGGGTGCCAATGAGCAGTTCTTC. It specifies CAISESVQGANEQFF.

The chain recombines TRBV7-2 with TRBJ2-7; 9 bases match TRBD2. Unmatched junction bases numbered 5, after V lost 1 base and J lost 4 bases. The CDR3 is made up of 15 amino acids. CDR1 SGHTA and CDR2 FQGNSA come from the germline V gene. The CDR3 DNA is TGTGCCAGCAGCTTAGGCGGTAGCGGGAGTTACGAGCAGTACTTC. Translation: CASSLGGSGSYEQYF.

V and J are TRBV3-1 (or the pseudogene TRBV3-2) and TRBJ2-4; the D gene is possibly TRBD2 (6 bases). The CDR3 covers 17 residues. Per the germline V gene, CDR1 is LGHDT and CDR2 is YNNKEL (reference sequence). V dropped 0 bases and J dropped 1 base, with 13 bases sitting between them. DNA for the CDR3: TGTGCCAGCAGCCAAGATCGATTTCGGGAGGCCAAAAACATTCAGTACTTC. Translating gives CASSQDRFREAKNIQYF.

With regard to this clone: The sample contains more than one DNA sequence encoding this CDR3. The CDR3: CASSIRQGAGELFF. The CDR3 nucleotides are TGTGCCAGTAGTATTAGACAGGGGGCCGGGGAGCTGTTTTTT. The chain combines TRBV19 with TRBJ2-2; 9 bases agree with TRBD1. V lost 3 bases, J lost 6 bases, and 2 bases stayed unmatched. Per the germline V gene, CDR1 is LNHDA and CDR2 is SQIVND (reference sequence). The CDR3 has 14 residues.

The chain is built from TRBV7-9 and TRBJ2-7, with TRBD1 as a possible D gene (8 bases). The CDR3 has 15 amino acids. Germline CDR1 reads SEHNR; CDR2 reads FQNEAQ (reference sequence). V lost 5 bases and J lost 4, with 18 bases in between. The CDR3 spells CASSAPGQGLYEQYF. The CDR3 DNA reads TGTGCCAGCAGCGCCCCCGGACAGGGACTATACGAGCAGTACTTC.

This sequence joins TRBV7-9 and TRBJ2-7; TRBD1 matches at 10 bases. This CDR3 has 15 amino acids. V lost 5 bases and J lost 6; bases outside the gene matches: 10. CDR1 SEHNR and CDR2 FQNEAQ come from the germline V gene (reference sequence). The CDR3 here is CASSGRDRGLLEQYF. The CDR3 DNA follows: TGTGCCAGCAGCGGCCGGGACAGGGGACTCCTCGAGCAGTACTTC.

The V and J genes are TRBV6-5 and TRBJ1-2, with a possible D match to TRBD1 (5 bases). The CDR3 runs 14 residues. Between the trimmed V and J ends, which lost 2 bases and 3 bases, there was a span of 10 bases. CDR1 is MNHEY, CDR2 SVGAGI, per germline. The CDR3 nucleotides read TGTGCCAGCAGTTACCCCGACAGAGACTATGGCTACACCTTC. Translated, it gives CASSYPDRDYGYTF.

Notes on this clone: The sample has other DNA sequences that encode this CDR3 too. This chain joins TRBV5-6 and TRBJ1-5, with 9 bases that match TRBD1. The CDR3 length is 13 residues. Trimming at V came to 4 bases and at J to 7 bases, leaving 3 bases not matched to a gene. CDR1 is SGHDT, CDR2 YYEEEE, per germline. The chain's CDR3 is CASSLDRGQPQHF. CDR3 bases: TGTGCCAGCAGCCTGGACAGGGGCCAGCCCCAGCATTTT.